The source of this T cell receptor (beta chain) is a study of T and B cells in COVID-19 patients. About the research overall: Blood was sampled from COVID-19 patients who were either actively infected or recovered. The study, taken as a whole, reports: At recovery TRB diversity and richness exceeded healthy donors, after highly clonal active COVID-19 repertoires. Early severe-case samples and blood from mildly ill patients during symptoms were in short supply.

The CDR3 has 14 residues. The J segment lost 6 bases and the V segment lost 0 bases, leaving 4 bases of the junction unmatched. Germline CDR1 and CDR2: MNHEY and SVGAGI. From blood, roughly 220-550 ng of genomic DNA served as TRB template. By share, this clonotype counts as medium-sized (0.01 to 0.1%). What it binds is not known. TRB rearrangements were amplified by multiplex PCR with BIOMED2 TRB-A/B primers. TCRdb analysed the multiplex PCR reads with MiXCR anew, one entry per CDR3 protein. The sample records about 4,100 distinct CDR3 sequences, about 26% being singletons. The clonotype was recovered from a human donor with active COVID-19. The V and J genes are TRBV6-5 and TRBJ2-7, with 8 bases fitting TRBD2. The sample consisted of blood. This chain's CDR3 is CASSYSGGVSEQYF. DNA of the CDR3: TGTGCCAGCAGTTACTCCGGGGGGGTAAGCGAGCAGTACTTC.